This TCR beta chain is drawn from a study of T cell repertoires in cytomegalovirus infection. The wider study: Indications came from public TCR beta signatures; they pointed to CMV infection and to a matching HLA type.

Study-wide findings and caveats: There were carriers of CMV plus the relevant HLA, and cumulative public TCR beta family frequency identified them. In two of eight donors, the top clonotype was HLA-C-restricted CMV-specific.

TCRdb reprocessed the reads via MiXCR and lists one record per CDR3 protein. The sample yields roughly 500,000 distinct CDR3 sequences, 16% seen once. Germline V gene lookup returns CDR1 MNHEY and CDR2 SMNVEV (reference sequence). Trimming shortened V by 2 bases and J by 1 base, and 11 bases separated the two germline ends. The CDR3 is 15 residues long. This clonotype was counted many times. The antigen remains undetermined. Specimen: CD8+ T cells from PBMCs. This chain links TRBV27 with TRBJ2-5; tentative D call: TRBD1 (6 bases). The receptor's source is a human donor in good health (CMV status not recorded). Some clones in this sample may be carry-over from other donors' samples. The DNA for the CDR3 is TGTGCCAGCAGTTTACTACGGGACATCCAAGAGACCCAGTACTTC. Protein: CASSLLRDIQETQYF.